This T cell receptor (beta chain) was obtained from a study of shared T cell receptors in the human thymus. Trimming pared 7 bases from V and 7 bases from J, leaving 19 bases between. Germline V gives CDR1 LNHDA, CDR2 SQIVND (reference sequence). The CDR3 sequence is 14 residues long. Repertoires were generated with immunoSEQ multiplex PCR, while TCRdb's copy carries only in-frame clones and drops some. The sample records 650,000 to 950,000 clones, 80% to 90% being singletons. These data also featured in a second study, about human thymus T cells. That source reports: Healthy Finnish infants undergoing corrective surgery for congenital heart defects were used as donors. Resections removed during corrective heart surgery provided the thymus tissue used. The authors found apparently biased V and J gene usage in thymic and blood repertoires.

Sequenced: thymocytes. The receptor was derived from a girl less than two years old with a congenital heart defect. V usage is TRBV19 and J usage is TRBJ2-5; unclear D gene. CDR3 in DNA: TGTGCCAGTAAGCCCCCCTCAGAGGTAGGGACCCAGTACTTC. It is translated as CASKPPSEVGTQYF.